The 20 T cell receptor beta chains below all came from one sample that was sequenced in a study of cytomegalovirus exposure and HLA in healthy donors (dated by TCRdb to 2016 to 2017). Libraries were built with the immunoSEQ multiplex PCR assay. For the multiplex PCR, a mixture combining 60 forward primers for TCR Vbeta segments and 13 reverse primers for TCR Jbeta segments was used. What TCRdb holds here is the immuneACCESS table cut down to in-frame rearrangements. Part of the clones is not present; checked against another copy, under half of the missing clones reflect an unresolved V gene, and the others are unexplained. This sample has 150,000 to 160,000 clones in its table, and around 80% of those were observed once. The top ten hold 4.5% to 7% of the sample. Sequenced material: PBMCs. Receptors originate from a woman in her thirties or forties in good health and CMV-seropositive.

In its sample, this clone was seen a few times. V is TRBV6-1 and J is TRBJ2-7; unclear D gene. The germline V and J ends were trimmed by 2 bases and 5 bases, with 4 bases remaining between them. Germline assignment: CDR1 MNHNS and CDR2 SASEGT. CDR3 length: 11 residues. CDR3 in DNA: TGTGCCAGCAGTGAACCCAACGAGCAGTACTTC. Its protein is CASSEPNEQYF.

J is TRBJ2-1 and V is TRBV7-9; D is perhaps TRBD2 (6 bases). Germline V CDR1 and CDR2: SEHNR, FQNEAQ (reference sequence). The CDR3 length is 16 residues. V dropped 4 bases and J dropped 9 bases, with 22 bases sitting between them. CDR3 residues: CASSSRRDLVMGEQFF. In DNA, the CDR3 is TGTGCCAGCAGCTCCCGCCGGGACTTAGTTATGGGTGAGCAGTTCTTC.

J is TRBJ2-7 and V is TRBV5-6, with D perhaps matching TRBD2 (5 bases). V lost 4 bases, J lost 2 bases, and 16 bases lay in between. Per the germline V gene, CDR1 is SGHDT and CDR2 is YYEEEE. This CDR3 contains 15 residues. The CDR3 nucleotides are TGTGCCAGCAGCCGAGGTGGTCGGGGTACCTACGAGCAGTACTTC. Translating gives CASSRGGRGTYEQYF.

The CDR3 sequence: CSVGGAYNEQFF. The CDR3 DNA sequence: TGCAGCGTTGGCGGGGCCTACAATGAGCAGTTCTTC. The chain is built from TRBV29-1 and TRBJ2-1, with a tentative D call TRBD2 (6 bases). The CDR3 runs 12 residues. From germline, CDR1 is SQVTM and CDR2 ANQGSEA. The V gene lost 4 bases and the J gene lost 2 bases, with 6 bases spanning the gap.

The gene calls are TRBV9 and TRBJ2-7; 12 nucleotides align to TRBD1. The V gene's germline CDR1 is SGDLS and CDR2 YYNGEE. This CDR3 has 14 residues. Trimming cost V 3 bases and J 5 bases; bases outside gene matches: 3. CDR3 amino acids: CASSEGQGANEQYF. CDR3 nucleotides: TGTGCCAGCAGCGAGGGACAGGGGGCGAACGAGCAGTACTTC.

The chain combines TRBV18 with TRBJ2-1; 10 nucleotides agree with TRBD2. J gave up 1 base and V 2 bases, and 11 bases lay outside the gene matches. CDR1 KGHSH and CDR2 LQKENI come from the germline V gene. The CDR3 loop spans 19 amino acids. DNA of the CDR3: TGTGCCAGCTCACCAACGGCTAGCGGGAGTGGGGGATCCTACAATGAGCAGTTCTTC. This codes for CASSPTASGSGGSYNEQFF.

V and J are TRBV5-1 and TRBJ2-7; 8 nucleotides line up with TRBD2. The germline CDR1 and CDR2 sequences are SGHRS and YFSETQ. The length of the CDR3 is 14 residues. After removal of 4 bases from V and 2 bases from J, the junction contained 5 bases not matched to a gene. CDR3 coding DNA: TGCGCCAGCAGCGCGGGGGGTCCGACCTACGAGCAGTACTTC. It specifies CASSAGGPTYEQYF.

The V call is TRBV5-1, the J call TRBJ2-2; 12 bases agree with TRBD2. From germline, CDR1 is SGHRS and CDR2 YFSETQ. The CDR3 length is 16 residues. V gave up 4 bases and J gave up 3 bases; unmatched junction bases: 4. CDR3 nucleotides: TGCGCCAGCAGCAGACTAGCGGGAGTTGACACCGGGGAGCTGTTTTTT. Amino acid sequence: CASSRLAGVDTGELFF.

The chain links TRBV10-1 to TRBJ2-7, with D maybe TRBD1 (6 bases). The CDR3 runs 13 residues. Per germline, CDR1 WNHNN and CDR2 SYGVQD (reference sequence). V was pared by 6 bases and J by 3 bases, with 12 bases between. For the CDR3, the DNA is TGCGCCAGCAGCAAAGACAGGAGCTACGAGCAGTACTTC. Protein: CASSKDRSYEQYF.

The count of this clone is one. The genes are TRBV30 and TRBJ1-2; tentatively, D is TRBD1 (5 bases). CDR3 length: 13 amino acids. Germline CDR1 is GTSNPN and CDR2 is SVGIG (reference sequence). Trimming cost V 7 bases and J 2 bases, with 14 bases left between them. The CDR3, as DNA: TGTGCCTCCCTTCCGACAGAGAACTATGGCTACACCTTC. This translates into CASLPTENYGYTF.

V is TRBV30 and J is TRBJ2-3, with a weak D call TRBD1 (6 bases). The CDR3 length is 15 residues. The V gene's germline CDR1 is GTSNPN and CDR2 SVGIG (reference sequence). V lost 2 bases and J 2 bases, leaving 14 bases between the germline ends. The CDR3 DNA is TGTGCCTGGAGTACCCGGGACAAATACACAGATACGCAGTATTTT. As protein: CAWSTRDKYTDTQYF.

This chain connects TRBV9 to TRBJ1-3; no firm D call. V dropped 5 bases and J dropped 0 bases, with 6 bases sitting between them. There are 13 residues in the CDR3. Germline CDR1 and CDR2: SGDLS and YYNGEE. The CDR3 is CASSSSSGNTIYF. CDR3 bases: TGTGCCAGCAGTAGCAGCTCTGGAAACACCATATATTTT.

J is TRBJ2-3 and V is TRBV7-2; D remains unclear. This CDR3 is built from 13 residues. The germline gives CDR1 SGHTA, CDR2 FQGNSA. V shed 3 bases and J shed 4 bases, with 8 bases lying between them. The DNA for the CDR3 is TGTGCCAGCAGCTTTATCTCCCCAGATACGCAGTATTTT. Its translation: CASSFISPDTQYF. Looking up the rest from reference TRBV7-2 and TRBJ2-3 gives the full variable domain: GAGVSQSPSNKVTEKGKDVELRCDPISGHTALYWYRQSLGQGLEFLIYFQGNSAPDKSGLPSDRFSAERTGGSVSTLTIQRTQQEDSAVYLCASSFISPDTQYFGPGTRLTVL.

The V gene is TRBV29-1, the J gene TRBJ2-7; TRBD2 aligns across 9 bases. CDR3 length equals 12 residues. The germline V gene encodes CDR1 SQVTM and CDR2 ANQGSEA. V trimming: 7 bases; J trimming: 0 bases; junction bases outside the gene matches: 1. Here the CDR3 reads CSGSGSSYEQYF. CDR3 sequence (DNA): TGCAGCGGTAGCGGGAGCTCCTACGAGCAGTACTTC.

The chain links TRBV19 to TRBJ1-5; D remains ambiguous. Germline V CDR1 and CDR2: LNHDA, SQIVND (reference sequence). The CDR3 totals 13 residues. V was pared by 5 bases and J by 4 bases, with 9 bases between. The CDR3 coding sequence is TGTGCCAGTAGTGCCTCAGTGAATCAGCCCCAGCATTTT. Protein sequence: CASSASVNQPQHF.

The rearrangement uses TRBV7-9 and TRBJ2-1; tentatively, D is TRBD2 (6 bases). Trimming shortened V by 5 bases and J by 0 bases, and 14 bases separated the two germline ends. This CDR3 is built from 16 residues. In germline, CDR1 is SEHNR, CDR2 FQNEAQ (reference sequence). CDR3 amino acids: CASSGVAESSYNEQFF. Written as DNA, the CDR3 is TGTGCCAGCAGCGGGGTAGCGGAAAGCTCCTACAATGAGCAGTTCTTC.

The rearrangement links TRBV2 to TRBJ2-7; 12 positions match TRBD2. Germline CDR1 is SNHLY and CDR2 is FYNNEI. Trimming removed 8 bases from V and 5 bases from J; junction bases left unmatched: 16. The CDR3 runs 17 residues. The CDR3 here is CASSPAPSGRVGDEQYF. The CDR3 coding sequence is TGTGCCAGCTCGCCGGCCCCTAGCGGGAGGGTGGGGGACGAGCAGTACTTC.

The chain has TRBV7-5 and TRBJ1-2; whether TRBD1, the table's D call, matches the DNA was not checked. TRBV7-5 is marked as a pseudogene. This CDR3 spans 15 amino acids. The CDR3 region has the DNA TGTGTCTTTCCAAGGCCCGGGACAGAGGTCTATGGCTACACCTTC. Protein: CVFPRPGTEVYGYTF.

This chain connects TRBV21-1 to TRBJ2-1; whether TRBD2, the table's D call, matches the DNA was not checked. TRBV21-1 is a documented pseudogene. This CDR3 has 14 amino acids. The CDR3 reads CASSKLARYNEQFF. CDR3 in DNA: TGTGCCAGCAGCAAACTAGCGAGATACAATGAGCAGTTCTTC.

V is TRBV7-8 and J is TRBJ2-7; TRBD2 matches 7 bases. Trimming cost V 5 bases and J 5 bases; bases outside gene matches: 6. Germline CDR1 SGHVS, CDR2 FQNEAQ. The CDR3 covers 13 residues. The CDR3 DNA follows: TGTGCCAGCAGCACAGCGGGAAGCCACGAGCAGTACTTC. Encoded protein: CASSTAGSHEQYF.